This is a list of T cell receptor beta chains from one sample in a study of blood T cell repertoires in COVID-19. Repertoires were generated with immunoSEQ multiplex PCR, while TCRdb's copy carries only in-frame clones and drops some. This table has 350,000 to 400,000 clones, around 87% appearing once. The source material was PBMCs or T cells enriched from blood (not recorded which). The source is a man aged 35 to 55 in a cohort exposed to, infected with or recovered from COVID-19 (not recorded which). Both conserved end residues are part of each CDR3. D genes are given only for firm matches. Expanded clones get a size class; other rows say once, few or many, or leave the size out.

NA	TRBJ2-5	NA	TRBV9	TGTGCCAGCAGCTCCAACTTGGTAGAGACCCAGTACTTC	CASSSNLVETQYF
NA	TRBJ1-2	NA	TRBV6-5	TGTGCCAGCAGTTCACAGGGATATGGCTACACCTTC	CASSSQGYGYTF
TRBD1	TRBJ2-5	NA	TRBV7-9	TGTGCCAGCAGCCCCCCCGGCTCCGGGACAGGGCTAGAGACCCAGTACTTC	CASSPPGSGTGLETQYF
TRBD2	TRBJ2-1	NA	TRBV7-2	TGTGCCAGCAGCTCCCGGGACTATTATGAGCAGTTCTTC	CASSSRDYYEQFF
TRBD1	TRBJ1-1	NA	TRBV6-5	TGTGCCAGTGGGACAGGGAACACTGAAGCTTTCTTT	CASGTGNTEAFF
NA	TRBJ1-1	NA	TRBV19	TGTGCTGCAGGGTCGTACACTGAAGCTTTCTTT	CAAGSYTEAFF
NA	TRBJ1-5	NA	TRBV28	TGTGCCAGCAGCGCCCCAGGCTTCTCGGCTCAGCCCCAGCATTTT	CASSAPGFSAQPQHF
NA	TRBJ2-2	NA	TRBV5-1	TGCGCCAGCAGACCGGACAGAGCCACCGGGGAGCTGTTTTTT	CASRPDRATGELFF
TRBD2	TRBJ2-3	once	TRBV5-4	TGTGCCAGCAGCTTGGCCGGGGGGGGTCAGGGAGATACGCAGTATTTT	CASSLAGGGQGDTQYF
NA	TRBJ2-3	few	TRBV2	TGTGCCAGCAGTGAAGGGCGGGTCTCAACAGATACGCAGTATTTT	CASSEGRVSTDTQYF
NA	TRBJ2-6	NA	TRBV19	TGTGCCAGTAGACTATCTGGGGCCAACGTCCTGACTTTC	CASRLSGANVLTF
TRBD2	TRBJ2-2	once	TRBV5-5	TGTGCCAGCAGCCGAGACGGGACTAGCGGGAGACGGGCCGGGGAGCTGTTTTTT	CASSRDGTSGRRAGELFF
NA	TRBJ2-7	NA	TRBV5-1	TGCGCCAGCAGCTTGGCAGGACTTATCTACGAGCAGTACTTC	CASSLAGLIYEQYF
NA	TRBJ2-1	NA	TRBV5-1	TGCGCCAGCAGTTCCTTAGTGGTGAATGAGCAGTTCTTC	CASSSLVVNEQFF
NA	TRBJ2-5	NA	TRBV5-1	TGCGCCAGCAGCCCGAAGACGGGCGGGACAGTCCAAGAGACCCAGTACTTC	CASSPKTGGTVQETQYF
NA	TRBJ2-1	NA	TRBV27	TGTGCCAGCAGTCGACAGTACAATGAGCAGTTCTTC	CASSRQYNEQFF
TRBD2	TRBJ2-5	NA	TRBV11-2	TGTGCCAGCAGCTTAGGGGGAGGGGAGACCCAGTACTTC	CASSLGGGETQYF
NA	TRBJ1-1	NA	TRBV5-1	TGCGCCAGCAGCGGGGACTATAACACTGAAGCTTTCTTT	CASSGDYNTEAFF
TRBD1	TRBJ1-4	NA	TRBV30	TGTGCCTGGGCAGGGACAGGCAACGGAAAACTGTTTTTT	CAWAGTGNGKLFF
TRBD1	TRBJ2-1	NA	TRBV27	TGTGCCAGCAGGTCCTGGGGACAGGGAGTCGATGAGCAGTTCTTC	CASRSWGQGVDEQFF
NA	TRBJ1-2	NA	TRBV5-4	TGTGCCAGCAGCAACCGACAGGCGACTTATGGCTACACCTTC	CASSNRQATYGYTF
TRBD2	TRBJ2-1	NA	TRBV12-5	TGTGCTAGTGGTTTTAGCGGGGTTACCTACAATGAGCAGTTCTTC	CASGFSGVTYNEQFF
TRBD1	TRBJ1-6	NA	TRBV6-5	TGTGCCAGCAGTTACAAAACAGGGGGCATCGGTTCACCCCTCCACTTT	CASSYKTGGIGSPLHF
NA	TRBJ2-7	NA	TRBV7-9	TGTGCCAGCAGCACTACAGGGAACGAGCAGTACTTC	CASSTTGNEQYF
NA	TRBJ1-2	NA	TRBV5-1	TGCGCCAGCAGCCCATCGCCAGGGATGGCTGGCTACACCTTC	CASSPSPGMAGYTF
TRBD1	TRBJ1-5	NA	TRBV28	TGTGCCAGCAGTCAGGGGGGTGGACAGCCCCAGCATTTT	CASSQGGGQPQHF
NA	TRBJ1-1	NA	TRBV29-1	TGCAGCGTTGGCCCACCTATGAACACTGAAGCTTTCTTT	CSVGPPMNTEAFF
NA	TRBJ1-6	NA	TRBV5-4	TGTGCCAGCAGCCGGGGCTCCTATAATTCACCCCTCCACTTT	CASSRGSYNSPLHF
NA	TRBJ1-2	NA	TRBV19	TGTGCCAGTAGTATACGGCAGGAAAACTTCTATGGCTACACCTTC	CASSIRQENFYGYTF
NA	TRBJ2-5	NA	TRBV7-9	TGTGCCAGCAGCTTAGCATCAGGCCAAGAGACCCAGTACTTC	CASSLASGQETQYF
TRBD2	TRBJ2-7	NA	TRBV9	TGTGCCAGCAGCGAAACTAGCGGTTTCTACGAGCAGTACTTC	CASSETSGFYEQYF
NA	TRBJ2-7	NA	TRBV5-6	TGTGCCAGCAGCCGGGACCCCACAGGGGAGCAGTACTTC	CASSRDPTGEQYF
NA	TRBJ1-2	NA	TRBV6-5	TGTGCCAGCAGTTACTCGATGGGGGCGCAGGGCTACACCTTC	CASSYSMGAQGYTF
NA	TRBJ1-2	NA	TRBV2	TGTGCCAGCAGTGAATCAGGTTCTGGCTACACCTTC	CASSESGSGYTF
TRBD1	TRBJ1-2	NA	TRBV29-1	TGCAGCGCGCCAACAGGGGGCTTCTATGGCTACACCTTC	CSAPTGGFYGYTF
TRBD1	TRBJ1-3	NA	TRBV28	TGTGCCAGCACAAACAGGGGAACCTCTGGAAACACCATATATTTT	CASTNRGTSGNTIYF
NA	TRBJ2-3	few	TRBV2	TGTGCCAGCAGTGAGTTCCCAGGAGGGCAGTATTTT	CASSEFPGGQYF
TRBD1	TRBJ1-5	NA	TRBV27	TGTGCCAGCAGACCAACAGGGGTCCATCAGCCCCAGCATTTT	CASRPTGVHQPQHF
NA	TRBJ2-1	NA	TRBV5-4	TGTGCCAGCAGCTTAACTTTACTGAGCTCCTACAATGAGCAGTTCTTC	CASSLTLLSSYNEQFF
TRBD2	TRBJ2-2	NA	TRBV3-1/TRBV3-2	TGTGCCAGCAGCCAAGCTAGCGGGAGGGTCGGCACCGGGGAGCTGTTTTTT	CASSQASGRVGTGELFF
TRBD1	TRBJ2-1	NA	TRBV19	TGTGCCAGTAGAATATCGGGGACAGGGTACAATGAGCAGTTCTTC	CASRISGTGYNEQFF
NA	TRBJ1-3	NA	TRBV3-1/TRBV3-2	TGTGCCAGCAGCCCCTATTCTCGGGGTTCCTCCTCTGGAAACACCATATATTTT	CASSPYSRGSSSGNTIYF
NA	TRBJ2-1	NA	TRBV3-1/TRBV3-2	TGTGCCAGCAGCCAAGAGGAGGTATCCTACAATGAGCAGTTCTTC	CASSQEEVSYNEQFF
NA	TRBJ1-2	NA	TRBV11-2	TGTGCCAGCAGCTTAGCCGGGGGAGCAGGCTACACCTTC	CASSLAGGAGYTF
NA	TRBJ1-3	NA	TRBV3-1/TRBV3-2	TGTGCCAGCAGCCAATATGCCTCCGGGATCTCTGGAAACACCATATATTTT	CASSQYASGISGNTIYF
TRBD2	TRBJ2-7	NA	TRBV5-5	TGTGCCAGCAGCCTGGGACTAGCGGGAGCGGGTGAATACGAGCAGTACTTC	CASSLGLAGAGEYEQYF
NA	TRBJ1-2	NA	TRBV27	TGTGCCAGCAGTTTATCGAGGGGGGGCGGGGGCTACACCTTC	CASSLSRGGGGYTF
TRBD2	TRBJ2-2	NA	TRBV6-2/TRBV6-3	TGTGCCAGCAGCTGGGCGGGGGCGAACACCGGGGAGCTGTTTTTT	CASSWAGANTGELFF